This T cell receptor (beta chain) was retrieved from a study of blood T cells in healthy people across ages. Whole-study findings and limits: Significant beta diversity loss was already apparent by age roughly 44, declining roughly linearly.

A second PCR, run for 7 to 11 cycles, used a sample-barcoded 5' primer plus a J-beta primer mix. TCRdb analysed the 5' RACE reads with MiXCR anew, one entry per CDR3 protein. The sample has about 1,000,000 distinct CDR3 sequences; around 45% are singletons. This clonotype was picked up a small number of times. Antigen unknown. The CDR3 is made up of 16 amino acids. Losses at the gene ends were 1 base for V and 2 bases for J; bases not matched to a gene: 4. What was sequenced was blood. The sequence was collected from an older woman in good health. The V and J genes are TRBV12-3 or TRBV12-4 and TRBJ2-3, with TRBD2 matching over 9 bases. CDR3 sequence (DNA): TGTGCCAGCAGTTTAGGACTAGCGGACTACACAGATACGCAGTATTTT. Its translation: CASSLGLADYTDTQYF.